Listed below are T cell receptor beta chains from one sample, sequenced in a study of cytomegalovirus exposure and HLA in healthy donors. Using immunoSEQ multiplex PCR, the repertoire was profiled, and TCRdb retains in-frame clones only, with some absent. The sample records about 100,000 clones, around 79% being singletons. The sample comprised PBMCs. These receptors were obtained from a male donor in good health and CMV-seropositive. Both conserved end residues are trimmed from each CDR3.

7,TRBV20-1,TRBJ2-7,SARDLKY
13,TRBV5-4,TRBJ2-5,ASTTSGGPQETQY
14,TRBV11-1,TRBJ2-3,ASSYSGRVGTDTQY
13,TRBV27,TRBJ1-5,ASSSGQGGNQPQH
13,TRBV7-9,TRBJ2-3,ASSPLSGGTDTQY
12,TRBV7-2,TRBJ2-7,ASSRDRDVYEQY
12,TRBV5-4,TRBJ1-2,ASSLAEANYGYT
14,TRBV7-6,TRBJ1-1,ASGNGRTGGLLQAF
17,TRBV4-1,TRBJ2-5,ASSQTRAISGGNQETQY
13,TRBV11-1,TRBJ2-2,ASSPRGQTTGELF
14,TRBV6-5,TRBJ1-3,ASSYSADTSGNTIY
11,TRBV27,TRBJ2-5,ASSPGPGETQY
13,TRBV19,TRBJ1-1,ATNMGGSENTEAF
13,TRBV9,TRBJ1-6,ASSARQGWDSPLH
10,TRBV4-2,TRBJ1-1,ASSQDTEEAF
15,TRBV9,TRBJ2-1,ASSPGGARGLDNEQF
12,TRBV6-1,TRBJ1-6,ASGQGIYNSPLH
15,TRBV11-3,TRBJ2-3,ASSGLTHHSGGDTQY
13,TRBV19,TRBJ2-7,ASSGGTRGIDEQY
12,TRBV5-1,TRBJ2-7,ASSISGTSYEQY
13,TRBV4-2,TRBJ2-7,ASSQDPGQPYEQY
12,TRBV9,TRBJ2-5,ASSVGGGGETQY
13,TRBV27,TRBJ2-1,ASSHPRHSYNEQF
13,TRBV5-5,TRBJ2-7,ASSLGLSPEYEQY
16,TRBV7-5,TRBJ2-5,ARSLGTQDREDLETQY
13,TRBV5-4,TRBJ1-4,ASSNRQGSREKLF
14,TRBV6-5,TRBJ2-1,ASSYSAGTGGNEQF
11,TRBV6-5,TRBJ2-2,ASSYSGVGELF
14,TRBV12-5,TRBJ2-3,ASGRPAGGGARTQY
14,TRBV4-2,TRBJ2-5,ASSQEGGQGGETQY
13,TRBV4-1,TRBJ1-4,ASSHRQTTNEKLF
14,TRBV4-2,TRBJ2-1,ASSRTGGPRYNEQF
11,TRBV14,TRBJ2-7,ASSLIRFYEQY
15,TRBV19,TRBJ2-2,ASSPMVGLANTGELF
13,TRBV21-1,TRBJ1-5,ASSTGIQSNQPQH
11,TRBV15,TRBJ2-7,ATSTGQGYEQY
12,TRBV30,TRBJ1-5,AWSGTGWHQPQH
10,TRBV6-6,TRBJ2-5,ASSRDTPAQY
9,TRBV5-6,TRBJ2-7,ASSSLGEQY
12,TRBV29-1,TRBJ1-2,SVESRGRTPGYT
13,TRBV6-4,TRBJ2-2,ASSSGQGNTGELF
10,TRBV30,TRBJ1-2,AWSPIGDGYT